This TCR beta chain was recovered during a study of CD8+CD57+ T cells in acquired aplastic anemia. The study profiled TCR beta VDJ and CDR3 using genomic DNA as template. TCRdb redid the calling of the reads with MiXCR, one entry per CDR3 protein. The table lists 180,000 or so distinct CDR3 sequences, approximately 52% of them singletons. The table lists this clonotype with many counts. The authors sequenced patients whose flow cytometry had shown CD8+CD57+ cell expansion. Sample: sorted CD4+, CD8+, or CD8+CD57+ T cells (not recorded which) from PBMCs. The source is a human donor with aplastic anemia.

The CDR3 sequence: CASSQGLAGTYYEQYF. For the CDR3, the DNA is TGTGCCAGCAGCCAAGGGCTAGCGGGTACATATTACGAGCAGTACTTC. This chain joins TRBV4-2 and TRBJ2-7; 8 bases agree with TRBD2. Germline-derived CDR1 and CDR2 are LGHNA and YNFKEQ. V lost 1 base and J lost 4; bases outside the gene matches: 9. CDR3 size: 16 residues.